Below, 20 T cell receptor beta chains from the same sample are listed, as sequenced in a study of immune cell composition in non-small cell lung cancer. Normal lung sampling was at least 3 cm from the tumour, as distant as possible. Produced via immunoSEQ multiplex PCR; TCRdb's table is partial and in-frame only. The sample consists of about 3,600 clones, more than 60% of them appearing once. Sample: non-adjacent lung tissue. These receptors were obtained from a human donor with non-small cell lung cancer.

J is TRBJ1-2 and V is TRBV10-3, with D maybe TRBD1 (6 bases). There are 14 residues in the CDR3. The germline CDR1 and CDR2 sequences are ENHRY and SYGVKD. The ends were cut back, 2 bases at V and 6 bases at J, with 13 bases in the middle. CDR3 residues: CAISERQGGDGYTF. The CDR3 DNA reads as TGTGCCATCAGTGAGCGCCAAGGGGGGGATGGCTACACCTTC.

Written as DNA, the CDR3 is TGCGCCAGCAGCCAAGATTCGGACAATGAGCAGTTCTTC. It is translated as CASSQDSDNEQFF. The chain carries TRBV4-1 and TRBJ2-1; D remains ambiguous. The CDR3 length is 13 residues. Germline assignment: CDR1 MGHRA and CDR2 YSYEKL. Trimming removed 0 bases from V and 5 bases from J, with 5 bases in between.

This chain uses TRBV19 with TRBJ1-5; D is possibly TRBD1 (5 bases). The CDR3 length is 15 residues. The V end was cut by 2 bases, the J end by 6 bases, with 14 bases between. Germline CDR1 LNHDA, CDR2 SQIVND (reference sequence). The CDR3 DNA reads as TGTGCCAGTAGTATACAGGGCGGTTCCCGTCAGCCCCAGCATTTT. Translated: CASSIQGGSRQPQHF. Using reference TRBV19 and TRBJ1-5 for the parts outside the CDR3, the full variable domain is DGGITQSPKYLFRKEGQNVTLSCEQNLNHDAMYWYRQDPGQGLRLIYYSQIVNDFQKGDIAEGYSVSREKKESFPLTVTSAQKNPTAFYLCASSIQGGSRQPQHFGDGTRLSIL.

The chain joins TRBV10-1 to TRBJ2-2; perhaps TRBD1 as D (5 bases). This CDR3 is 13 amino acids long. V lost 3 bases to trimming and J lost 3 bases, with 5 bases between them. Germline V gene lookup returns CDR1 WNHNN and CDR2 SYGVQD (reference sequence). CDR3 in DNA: TGCGCCAGCAGTGACAGGGACACCGGGGAGCTGTTTTTT. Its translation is CASSDRDTGELFF.

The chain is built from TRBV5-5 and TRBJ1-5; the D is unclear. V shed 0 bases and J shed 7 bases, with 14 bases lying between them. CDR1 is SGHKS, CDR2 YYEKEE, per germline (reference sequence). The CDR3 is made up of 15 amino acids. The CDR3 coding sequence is TGTGCCAGCAGCTTGGAACCCCATCTGGAGCAGCCCCAGCATTTT. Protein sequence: CASSLEPHLEQPQHF.

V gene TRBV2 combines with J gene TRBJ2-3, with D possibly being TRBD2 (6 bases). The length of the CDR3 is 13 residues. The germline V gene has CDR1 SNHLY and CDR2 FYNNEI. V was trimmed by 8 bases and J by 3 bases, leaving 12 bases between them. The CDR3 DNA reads TGTGCCAGCCTGGGGACTTATACAGATACGCAGTATTTT. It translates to CASLGTYTDTQYF.

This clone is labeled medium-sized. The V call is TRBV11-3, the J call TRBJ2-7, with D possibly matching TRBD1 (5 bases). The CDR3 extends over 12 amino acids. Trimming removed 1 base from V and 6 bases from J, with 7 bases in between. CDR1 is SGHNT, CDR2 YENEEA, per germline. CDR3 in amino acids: CASSLGGSEQYF. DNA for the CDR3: TGTGCCAGCAGCTTAGGGGGCAGCGAGCAGTACTTC. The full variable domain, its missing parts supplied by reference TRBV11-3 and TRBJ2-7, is EAGVVQSPRYKIIEKKQPVAFWCNPISGHNTLYWYLQNLGQGPELLIRYENEEAVDDSQLPKDRFSAERLKGVDSTLKIQPAELGDSAVYLCASSLGGSEQYFGPGTRLTVT.

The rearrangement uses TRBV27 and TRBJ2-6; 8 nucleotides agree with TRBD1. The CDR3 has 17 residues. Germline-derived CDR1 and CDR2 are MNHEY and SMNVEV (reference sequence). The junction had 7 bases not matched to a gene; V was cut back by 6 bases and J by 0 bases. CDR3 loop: CASRDGQGPSGANVLTF. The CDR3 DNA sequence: TGTGCCAGCAGGGACGGACAGGGTCCCTCTGGGGCCAACGTCCTGACTTTC.

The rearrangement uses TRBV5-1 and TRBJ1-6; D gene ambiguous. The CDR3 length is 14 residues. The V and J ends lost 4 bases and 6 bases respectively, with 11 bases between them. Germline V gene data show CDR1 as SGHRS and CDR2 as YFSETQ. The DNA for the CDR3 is TGCGCCAGCAGCAAGGCCGGGATTAATTCACCCCTCCACTTT. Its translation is CASSKAGINSPLHF.

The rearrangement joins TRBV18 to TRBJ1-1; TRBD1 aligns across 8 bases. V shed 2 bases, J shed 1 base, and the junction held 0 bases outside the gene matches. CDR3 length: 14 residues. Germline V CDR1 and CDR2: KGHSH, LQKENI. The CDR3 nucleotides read TGTGCCAGCTCACCAGGGACAGGGAACACTGAAGCTTTCTTT. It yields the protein CASSPGTGNTEAFF.

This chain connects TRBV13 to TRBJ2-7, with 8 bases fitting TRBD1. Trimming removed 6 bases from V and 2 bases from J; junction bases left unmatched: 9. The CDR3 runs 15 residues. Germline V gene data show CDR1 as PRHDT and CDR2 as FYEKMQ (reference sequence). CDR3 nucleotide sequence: TGTGCCAGCAGTCCAGATGGACAGGGTGCCTACGAGCAGTACTTC. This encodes CASSPDGQGAYEQYF.

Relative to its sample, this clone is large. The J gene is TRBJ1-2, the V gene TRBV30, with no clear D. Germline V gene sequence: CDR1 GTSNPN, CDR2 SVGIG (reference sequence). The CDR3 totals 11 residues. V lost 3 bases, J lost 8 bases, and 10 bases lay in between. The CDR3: CAWRKSEGYTF. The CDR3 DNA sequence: TGTGCCTGGAGGAAGTCGGAGGGCTACACCTTC.

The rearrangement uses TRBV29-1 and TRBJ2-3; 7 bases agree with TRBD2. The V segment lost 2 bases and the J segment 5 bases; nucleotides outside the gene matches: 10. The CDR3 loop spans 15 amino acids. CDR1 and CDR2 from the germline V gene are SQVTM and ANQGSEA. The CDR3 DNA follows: TGCAGCGTTGAATCGTCGGGAGGTCTCGTAGATACGCAGTATTTT. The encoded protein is CSVESSGGLVDTQYF.

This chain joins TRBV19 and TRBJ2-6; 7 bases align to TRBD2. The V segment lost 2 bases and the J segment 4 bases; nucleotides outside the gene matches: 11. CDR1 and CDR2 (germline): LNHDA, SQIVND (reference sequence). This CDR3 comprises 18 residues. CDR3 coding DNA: TGTGCCAGTAGTATATTCACGGGCGGGGGAACCGGGGCCAACGTCCTGACTTTC. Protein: CASSIFTGGGTGANVLTF.

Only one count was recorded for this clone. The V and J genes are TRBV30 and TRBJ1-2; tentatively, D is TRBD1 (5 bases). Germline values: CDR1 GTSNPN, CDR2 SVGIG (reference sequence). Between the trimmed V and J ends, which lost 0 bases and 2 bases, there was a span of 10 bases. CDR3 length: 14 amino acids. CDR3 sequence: CAWSVGGSNYGYTF. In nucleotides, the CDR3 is TGTGCCTGGAGTGTGGGGGGGTCGAACTATGGCTACACCTTC.

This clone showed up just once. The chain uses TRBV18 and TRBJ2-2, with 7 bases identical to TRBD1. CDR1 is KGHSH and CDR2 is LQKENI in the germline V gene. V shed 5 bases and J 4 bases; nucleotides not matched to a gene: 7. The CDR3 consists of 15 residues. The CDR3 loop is CASSSTGLGTGELFF. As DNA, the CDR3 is TGTGCCAGCTCATCGACAGGGCTGGGCACCGGGGAGCTGTTTTTT.

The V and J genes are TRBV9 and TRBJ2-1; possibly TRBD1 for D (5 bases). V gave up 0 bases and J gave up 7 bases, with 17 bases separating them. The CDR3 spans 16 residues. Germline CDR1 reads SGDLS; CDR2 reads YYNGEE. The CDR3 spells CASSVDERRQLNEQFF. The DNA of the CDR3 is TGTGCCAGCAGCGTAGACGAACGGAGACAGTTGAATGAGCAGTTCTTC.

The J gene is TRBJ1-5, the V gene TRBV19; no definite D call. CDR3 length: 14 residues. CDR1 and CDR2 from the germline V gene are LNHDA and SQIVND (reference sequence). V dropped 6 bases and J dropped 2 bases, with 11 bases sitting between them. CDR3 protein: CASSGRFGNQPQHF. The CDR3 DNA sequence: TGTGCCAGTAGCGGGAGGTTCGGCAATCAGCCCCAGCATTTT.

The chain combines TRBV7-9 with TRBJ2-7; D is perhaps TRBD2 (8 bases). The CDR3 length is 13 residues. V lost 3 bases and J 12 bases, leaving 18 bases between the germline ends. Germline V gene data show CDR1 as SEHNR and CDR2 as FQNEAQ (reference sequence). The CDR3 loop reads CASSFGLAGGLYF. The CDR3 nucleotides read TGTGCCAGCAGCTTCGGACTAGCAGGGGGGCTGTACTTC.

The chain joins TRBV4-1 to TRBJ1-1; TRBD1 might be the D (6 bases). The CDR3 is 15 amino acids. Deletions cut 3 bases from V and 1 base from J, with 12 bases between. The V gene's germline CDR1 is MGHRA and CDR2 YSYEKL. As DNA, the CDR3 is TGCGCCAGCAGCCACTTAGGACAGACGAACACTGAAGCTTTCTTT. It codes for CASSHLGQTNTEAFF.